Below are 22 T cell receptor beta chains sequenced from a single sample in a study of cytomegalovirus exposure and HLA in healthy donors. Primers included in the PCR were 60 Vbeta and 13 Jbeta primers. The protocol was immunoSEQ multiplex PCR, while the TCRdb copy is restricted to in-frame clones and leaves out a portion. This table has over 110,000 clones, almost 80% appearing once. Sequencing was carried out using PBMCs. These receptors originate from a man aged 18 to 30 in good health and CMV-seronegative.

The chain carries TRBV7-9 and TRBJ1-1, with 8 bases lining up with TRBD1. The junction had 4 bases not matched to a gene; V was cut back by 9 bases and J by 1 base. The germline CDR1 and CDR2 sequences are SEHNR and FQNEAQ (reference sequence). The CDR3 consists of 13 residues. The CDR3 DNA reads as TGTGCCAGTGAGACAGGGGAGAACACTGAAGCTTTCTTT. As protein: CASETGENTEAFF. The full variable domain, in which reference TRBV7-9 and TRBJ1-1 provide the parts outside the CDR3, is DTGVSQNPRHKITKRGQNVTFRCDPISEHNRLYWYRQTLGQGPEFLTYFQNEAQLEKSRLLSDRFSAERPKGSFSTLEIQRTEQGDSAMYLCASETGENTEAFFGQGTRLTVV.

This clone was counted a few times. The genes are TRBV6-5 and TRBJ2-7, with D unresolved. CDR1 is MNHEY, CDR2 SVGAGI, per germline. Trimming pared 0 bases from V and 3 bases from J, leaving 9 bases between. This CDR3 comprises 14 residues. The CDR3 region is CASSYSGSFYEQYF. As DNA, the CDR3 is TGTGCCAGCAGTTACTCCGGGTCGTTCTACGAGCAGTACTTC.

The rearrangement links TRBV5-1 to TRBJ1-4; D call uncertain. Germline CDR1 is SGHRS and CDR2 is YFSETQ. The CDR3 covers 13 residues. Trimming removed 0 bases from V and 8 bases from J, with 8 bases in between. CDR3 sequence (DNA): TGCGCCAGCAGCTTGGGCAGTGTGGAAAAACTGTTTTTT. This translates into CASSLGSVEKLFF.

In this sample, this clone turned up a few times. In DNA form, the CDR3 reads TGCGCCAGCAGCTTGCAGACAGGGGTCCAATCTGGAAACACCATATATTTT. It translates to CASSLQTGVQSGNTIYF. The rearrangement uses TRBV5-1 and TRBJ1-3; 8 nucleotides match TRBD1. V was pared by 1 base and J by 1 base, with 7 bases of the junction left unmatched. Looked up from germline, CDR1 is SGHRS and CDR2 is YFSETQ. This CDR3 contains 17 residues.

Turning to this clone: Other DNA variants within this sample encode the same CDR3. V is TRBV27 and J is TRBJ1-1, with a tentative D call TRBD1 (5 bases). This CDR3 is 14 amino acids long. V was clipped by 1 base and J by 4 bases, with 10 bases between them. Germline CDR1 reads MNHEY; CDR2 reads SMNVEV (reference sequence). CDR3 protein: CASSLFGGSTEAFF. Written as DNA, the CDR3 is TGTGCCAGCAGTTTATTCGGGGGAAGCACTGAAGCTTTCTTT.

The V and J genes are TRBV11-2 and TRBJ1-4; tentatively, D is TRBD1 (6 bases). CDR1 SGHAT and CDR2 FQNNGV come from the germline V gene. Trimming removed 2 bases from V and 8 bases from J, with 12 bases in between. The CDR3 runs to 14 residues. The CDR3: CASSLHRAGEKLFF. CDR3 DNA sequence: TGTGCCAGCAGCTTACACAGGGCAGGGGAAAAACTGTTTTTT.

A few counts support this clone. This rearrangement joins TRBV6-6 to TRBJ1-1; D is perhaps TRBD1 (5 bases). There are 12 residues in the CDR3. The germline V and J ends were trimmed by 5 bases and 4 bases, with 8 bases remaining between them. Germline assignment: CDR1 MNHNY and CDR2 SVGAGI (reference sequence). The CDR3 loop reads CASSPGGTEAFF. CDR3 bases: TGTGCCAGCAGTCCGGGGGGCACTGAAGCTTTCTTT.

DNA of the CDR3: TGTGCCACCATCCTCCGGACAGGCAATAATCAGCCCCAGCATTTT. It translates to CATILRTGNNQPQHF. The chain recombines TRBV6-5 with TRBJ1-5; 7 bases agree with TRBD1. CDR3 length: 15 amino acids. The V and J ends lost 10 bases and 4 bases, in that order; junction bases with no gene match: 13. From germline, CDR1 is MNHEY and CDR2 SVGAGI.

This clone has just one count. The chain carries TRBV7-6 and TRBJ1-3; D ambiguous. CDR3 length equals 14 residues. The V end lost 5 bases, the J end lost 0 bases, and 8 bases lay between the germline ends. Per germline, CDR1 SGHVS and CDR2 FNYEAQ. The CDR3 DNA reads TGTGCCAGCAGCCCCACCAGCTCTGGAAACACCATATATTTT. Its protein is CASSPTSSGNTIYF.

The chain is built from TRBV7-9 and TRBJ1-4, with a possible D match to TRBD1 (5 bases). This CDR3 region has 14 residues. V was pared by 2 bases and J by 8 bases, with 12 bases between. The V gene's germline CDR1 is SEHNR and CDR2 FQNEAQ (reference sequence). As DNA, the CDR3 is TGTGCCAGCAGCTTACAGGGCGGGGCCGAAAAACTGTTTTTT. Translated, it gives CASSLQGGAEKLFF.

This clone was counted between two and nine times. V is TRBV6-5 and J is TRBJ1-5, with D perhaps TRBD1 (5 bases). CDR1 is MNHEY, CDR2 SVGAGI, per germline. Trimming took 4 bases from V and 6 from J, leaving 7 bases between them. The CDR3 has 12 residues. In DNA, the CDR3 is TGTGCCAGCAGTTCGGGGGGTCAGCCCCAGCATTTT. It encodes CASSSGGQPQHF.

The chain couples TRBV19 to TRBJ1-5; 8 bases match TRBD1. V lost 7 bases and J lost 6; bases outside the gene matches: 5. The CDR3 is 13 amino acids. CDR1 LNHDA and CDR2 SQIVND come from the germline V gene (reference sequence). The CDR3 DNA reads TGTGCCAGTATGGAACAGGGGGGTCAGCCCCAGCATTTT. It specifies CASMEQGGQPQHF.

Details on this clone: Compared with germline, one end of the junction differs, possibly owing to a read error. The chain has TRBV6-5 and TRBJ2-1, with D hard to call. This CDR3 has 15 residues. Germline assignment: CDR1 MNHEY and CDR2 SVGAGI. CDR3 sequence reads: CANSDLQLTYNEQFF. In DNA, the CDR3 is TGTGCCAACAGTGACTTACAGCTGACCTACAATGAGCAGTTCTTC.

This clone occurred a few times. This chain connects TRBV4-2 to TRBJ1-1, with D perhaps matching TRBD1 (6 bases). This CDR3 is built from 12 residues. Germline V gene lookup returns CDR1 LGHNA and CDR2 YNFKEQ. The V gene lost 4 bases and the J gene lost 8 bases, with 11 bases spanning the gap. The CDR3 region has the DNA TGTGCCAGCAGCCCCAAACAGGGAGAAGCTTTCTTT. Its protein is CASSPKQGEAFF.

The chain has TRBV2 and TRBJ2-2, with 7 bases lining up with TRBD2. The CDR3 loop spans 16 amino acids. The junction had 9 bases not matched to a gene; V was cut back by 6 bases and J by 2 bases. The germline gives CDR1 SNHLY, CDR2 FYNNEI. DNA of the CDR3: TGTGCCAGCAGGCCTGGAGCGGGGCGAAACACCGGGGAGCTGTTTTTT. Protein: CASRPGAGRNTGELFF. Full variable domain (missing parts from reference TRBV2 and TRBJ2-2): EPEVTQTPSHQVTQMGQEVILRCVPISNHLYFYWYRQILGQKVEFLVSFYNNEISEKSEIFDDQFSVERPDGSNFTLKIRSTKLEDSAMYFCASRPGAGRNTGELFFGEGSRLTVL.

CDR3 amino acids: CAISSPGADTQYF. Here the CDR3 DNA reads TGTGCCATCTCATCGCCAGGGGCCGATACGCAGTATTTT. The chain uses TRBV2 and TRBJ2-3, with D possibly matching TRBD1 (6 bases). CDR1 and CDR2 from the germline V gene are SNHLY and FYNNEI. The CDR3 runs to 13 residues. Deletions cut 10 bases from V and 6 bases from J, with 17 bases between. Using reference TRBV2 and TRBJ2-3 for the parts outside the CDR3, the full variable domain is EPEVTQTPSHQVTQMGQEVILRCVPISNHLYFYWYRQILGQKVEFLVSFYNNEISEKSEIFDDQFSVERPDGSNFTLKIRSTKLEDSAMYFCAISSPGADTQYFGPGTRLTVL.

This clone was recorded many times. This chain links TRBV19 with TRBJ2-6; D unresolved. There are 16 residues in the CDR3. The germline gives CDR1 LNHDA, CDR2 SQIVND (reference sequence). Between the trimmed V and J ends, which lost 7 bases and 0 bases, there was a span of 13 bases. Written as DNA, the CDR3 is TGTGCCAGTAACTCGAGAGGATCCTCTGGGGCCAACGTCCTGACTTTC. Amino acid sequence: CASNSRGSSGANVLTF.

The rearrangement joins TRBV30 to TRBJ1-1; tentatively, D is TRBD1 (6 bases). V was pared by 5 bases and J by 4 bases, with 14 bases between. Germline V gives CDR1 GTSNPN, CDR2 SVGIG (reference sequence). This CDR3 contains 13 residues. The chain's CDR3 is CAWYRVGRTEAFF. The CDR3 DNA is TGTGCCTGGTACAGGGTTGGTCGCACTGAAGCTTTCTTT.

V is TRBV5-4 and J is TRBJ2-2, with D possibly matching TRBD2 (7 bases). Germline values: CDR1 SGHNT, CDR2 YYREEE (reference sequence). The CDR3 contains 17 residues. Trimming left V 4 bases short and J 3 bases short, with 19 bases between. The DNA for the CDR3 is TGTGCCAGCAGCCAGGGGCTGGGCGGGGGTTACACCGGGGAGCTGTTTTTT. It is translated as CASSQGLGGGYTGELFF.

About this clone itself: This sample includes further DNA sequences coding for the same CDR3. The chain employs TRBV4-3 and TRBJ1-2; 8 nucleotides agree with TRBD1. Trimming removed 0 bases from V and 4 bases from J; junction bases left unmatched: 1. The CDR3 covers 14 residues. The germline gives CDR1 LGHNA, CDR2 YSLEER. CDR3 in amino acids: CASSQDDRGYGYTF. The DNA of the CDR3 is TGCGCCAGCAGCCAAGACGACAGGGGCTATGGCTACACCTTC.

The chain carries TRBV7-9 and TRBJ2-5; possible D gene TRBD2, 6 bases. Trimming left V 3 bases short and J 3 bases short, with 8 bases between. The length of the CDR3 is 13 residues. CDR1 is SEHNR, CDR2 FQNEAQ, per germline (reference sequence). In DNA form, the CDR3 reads TGTGCCAGCAGCTTTTCGGGAGAAGAGACCCAGTACTTC. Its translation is CASSFSGEETQYF. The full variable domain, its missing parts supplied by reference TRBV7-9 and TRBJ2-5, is DTGVSQNPRHKITKRGQNVTFRCDPISEHNRLYWYRQTLGQGPEFLTYFQNEAQLEKSRLLSDRFSAERPKGSFSTLEIQRTEQGDSAMYLCASSFSGEETQYFGPGTRLLVL.

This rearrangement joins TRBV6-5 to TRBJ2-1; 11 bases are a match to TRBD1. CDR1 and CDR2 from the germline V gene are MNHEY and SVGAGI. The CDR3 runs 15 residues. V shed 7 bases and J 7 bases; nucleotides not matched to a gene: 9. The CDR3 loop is CASMHRDRGLNEQFF. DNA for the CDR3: TGTGCCAGCATGCACCGGGACAGGGGGTTGAATGAGCAGTTCTTC.